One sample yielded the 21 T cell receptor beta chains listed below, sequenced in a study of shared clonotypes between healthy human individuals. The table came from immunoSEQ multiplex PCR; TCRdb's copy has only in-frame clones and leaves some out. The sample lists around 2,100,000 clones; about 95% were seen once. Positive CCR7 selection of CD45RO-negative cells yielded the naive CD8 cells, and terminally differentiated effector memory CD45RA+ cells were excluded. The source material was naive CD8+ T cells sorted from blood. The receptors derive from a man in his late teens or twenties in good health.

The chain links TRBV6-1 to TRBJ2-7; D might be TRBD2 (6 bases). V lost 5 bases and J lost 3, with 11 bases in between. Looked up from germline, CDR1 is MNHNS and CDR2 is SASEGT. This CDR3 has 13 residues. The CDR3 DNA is TGTGCCAGCAGTTTAGGACTATTCTACGAGCAGTACTTC. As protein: CASSLGLFYEQYF.

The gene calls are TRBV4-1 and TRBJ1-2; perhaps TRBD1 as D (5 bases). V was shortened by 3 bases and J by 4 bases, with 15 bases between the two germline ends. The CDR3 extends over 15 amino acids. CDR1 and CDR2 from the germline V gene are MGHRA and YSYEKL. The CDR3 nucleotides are TGCGCCAGCAGCCAGGAAAGATCAGGGCCCTATGGCTACACCTTC. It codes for CASSQERSGPYGYTF.

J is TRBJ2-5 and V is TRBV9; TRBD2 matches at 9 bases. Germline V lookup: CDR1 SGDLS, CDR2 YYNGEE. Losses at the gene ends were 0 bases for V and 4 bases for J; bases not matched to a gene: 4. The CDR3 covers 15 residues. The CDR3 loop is CASSVAQREAETQYF. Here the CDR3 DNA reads TGTGCCAGCAGCGTAGCTCAGCGGGAGGCAGAGACCCAGTACTTC.

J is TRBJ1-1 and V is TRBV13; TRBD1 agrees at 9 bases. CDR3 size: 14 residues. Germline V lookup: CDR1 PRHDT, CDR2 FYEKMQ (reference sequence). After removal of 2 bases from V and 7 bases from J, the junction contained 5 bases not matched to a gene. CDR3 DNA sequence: TGTGCCAGCAGCTTAACAGGGGGCAGCGGTGAAGCTTTCTTT. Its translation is CASSLTGGSGEAFF.

CDR3 sequence reads: CASSLGGGQGNGYTF. The CDR3 bases are TGTGCCAGCAGCTTAGGCGGGGGACAGGGTAATGGCTACACCTTC. The chain couples TRBV13 to TRBJ1-2, with 9 bases aligning to TRBD1. Germline trimming cut 0 bases from V and 6 bases from J; bases unmatched to any gene: 5. CDR1 is PRHDT and CDR2 is FYEKMQ in the germline V gene (reference sequence). The CDR3 is 15 amino acids. Full variable domain (rest looked up from reference TRBV13 and TRBJ1-2): AAGVIQSPRHLIKEKRETATLKCYPIPRHDTVYWYQQGPGQDPQFLISFYEKMQSDKGSIPDRFSAQQFSDYHSELNMSSLELGDSALYFCASSLGGGQGNGYTFGSGTRLTVV.

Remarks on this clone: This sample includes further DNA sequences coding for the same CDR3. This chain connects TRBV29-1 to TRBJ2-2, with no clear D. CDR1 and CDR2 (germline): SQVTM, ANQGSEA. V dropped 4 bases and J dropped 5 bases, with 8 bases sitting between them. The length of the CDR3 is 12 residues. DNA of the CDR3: TGCAGCGTTGTGGGATCGACCGGGGAGCTGTTTTTT. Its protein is CSVVGSTGELFF.

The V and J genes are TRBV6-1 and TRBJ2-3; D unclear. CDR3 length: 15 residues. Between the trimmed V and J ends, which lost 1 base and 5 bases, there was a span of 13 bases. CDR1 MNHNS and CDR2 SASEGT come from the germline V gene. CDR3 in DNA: TGTGCCAGCAGTGAAGAGCCCCTGCCCCAAGATACGCAGTATTTT. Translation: CASSEEPLPQDTQYF.

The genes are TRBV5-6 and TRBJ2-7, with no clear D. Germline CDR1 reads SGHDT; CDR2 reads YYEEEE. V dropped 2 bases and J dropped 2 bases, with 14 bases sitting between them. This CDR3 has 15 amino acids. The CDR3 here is CASSLFLDPTYEQYF. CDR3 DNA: TGTGCCAGCAGCTTATTCCTGGATCCTACCTACGAGCAGTACTTC.

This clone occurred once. CDR3 sequence reads: CASSPGLAGGVETQYF. Here the CDR3 DNA reads TGTGCCAGCAGTCCTGGACTAGCGGGAGGAGTAGAGACCCAGTACTTC. V usage is TRBV7-8 and J usage is TRBJ2-5, with TRBD2 identical over 14 bases. This CDR3 has 16 amino acids. Germline CDR1 is SGHVS and CDR2 is FQNEAQ. J was trimmed by 4 bases and V by 6 bases; bases with no gene match: 7.

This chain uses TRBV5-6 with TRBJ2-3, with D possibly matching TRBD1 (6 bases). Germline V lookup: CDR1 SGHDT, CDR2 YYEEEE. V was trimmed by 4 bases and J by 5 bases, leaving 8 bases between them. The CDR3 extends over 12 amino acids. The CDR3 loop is CASSEQGDTQYF. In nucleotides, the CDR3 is TGTGCCAGCAGCGAACAGGGAGATACGCAGTATTTT.

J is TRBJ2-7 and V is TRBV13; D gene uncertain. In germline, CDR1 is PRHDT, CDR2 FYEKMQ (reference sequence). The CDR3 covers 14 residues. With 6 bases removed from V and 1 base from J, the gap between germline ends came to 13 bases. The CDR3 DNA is TGTGCCAGCAGTCCCGGGCCTCAGTCCTACGAGCAGTACTTC. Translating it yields CASSPGPQSYEQYF.

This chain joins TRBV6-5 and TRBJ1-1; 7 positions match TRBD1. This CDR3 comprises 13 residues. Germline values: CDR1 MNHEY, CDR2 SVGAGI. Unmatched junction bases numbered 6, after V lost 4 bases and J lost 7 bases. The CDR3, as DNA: TGTGCCAGCAGTTCAGAGGGACAGATTGAAGCTTTCTTT. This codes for CASSSEGQIEAFF.

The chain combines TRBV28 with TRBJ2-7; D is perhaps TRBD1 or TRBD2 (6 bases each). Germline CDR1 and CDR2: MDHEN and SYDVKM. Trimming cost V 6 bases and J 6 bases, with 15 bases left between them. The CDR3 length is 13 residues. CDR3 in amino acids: CASSKGGRAEQYF. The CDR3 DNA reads TGTGCCAGCAGCAAGGGGGGCAGGGCCGAGCAGTACTTC.

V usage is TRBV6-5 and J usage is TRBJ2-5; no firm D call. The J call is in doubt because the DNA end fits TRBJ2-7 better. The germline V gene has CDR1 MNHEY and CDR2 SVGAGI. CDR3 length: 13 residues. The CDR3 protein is CASSQGNSYEQYF. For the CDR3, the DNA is TGTGCCAGCAGCCAAGGCAACTCCTACGAGCAGTACTTC.

CDR3 in amino acids: CASSSRGVENEQYF. CDR3 nucleotide sequence: TGTGCCAGCAGCTCAAGGGGGGTTGAGAACGAGCAGTACTTC. The gene calls are TRBV5-5 and TRBJ2-7, with D perhaps being TRBD1 or TRBD2 (6 bases each). The V gene lost 3 bases and the J gene lost 5 bases, with 15 bases spanning the gap. Germline CDR1 and CDR2: SGHKS and YYEKEE (reference sequence). This CDR3 has 14 residues.

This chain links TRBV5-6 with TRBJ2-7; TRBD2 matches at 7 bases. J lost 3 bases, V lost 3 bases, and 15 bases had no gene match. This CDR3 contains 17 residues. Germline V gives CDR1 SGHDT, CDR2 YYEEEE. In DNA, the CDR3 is TGTGCCAGCAGCTGGGGACTATCGGAGATCCAATTCTACGAGCAGTACTTC. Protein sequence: CASSWGLSEIQFYEQYF.

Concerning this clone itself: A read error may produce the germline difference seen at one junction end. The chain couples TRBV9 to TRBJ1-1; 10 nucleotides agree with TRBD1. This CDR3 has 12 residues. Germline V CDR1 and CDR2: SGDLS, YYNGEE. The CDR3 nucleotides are TGTGCCAGCAGCGGGGACAGGGGTATCCCGCTCTTT. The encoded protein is CASSGDRGIPLF.

This CDR3 reads CSVEEGVPYEQYF. In nucleotides, the CDR3 is TGCAGCGTTGAAGAGGGAGTTCCCTACGAGCAGTACTTC. V gene TRBV29-1 combines with J gene TRBJ2-7; D is possibly TRBD2 (5 bases). The V and J ends lost 0 bases and 2 bases respectively, with 8 bases between them. The CDR3 loop spans 13 amino acids. Germline V gives CDR1 SQVTM, CDR2 ANQGSEA.

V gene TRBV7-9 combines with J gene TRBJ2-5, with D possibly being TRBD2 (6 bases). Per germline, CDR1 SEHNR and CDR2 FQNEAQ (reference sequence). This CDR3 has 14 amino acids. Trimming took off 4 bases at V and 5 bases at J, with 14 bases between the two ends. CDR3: CASSSGGPDETQYF. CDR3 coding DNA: TGTGCCAGCAGCTCCGGGGGACCGGACGAGACCCAGTACTTC.

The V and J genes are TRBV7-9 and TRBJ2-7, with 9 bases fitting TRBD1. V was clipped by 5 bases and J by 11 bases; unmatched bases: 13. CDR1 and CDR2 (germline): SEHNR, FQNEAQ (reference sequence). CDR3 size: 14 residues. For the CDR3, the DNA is TGTGCCAGCAGCCCCGGGACAGGGCAATTCCAGAAGTACTTC. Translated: CASSPGTGQFQKYF.

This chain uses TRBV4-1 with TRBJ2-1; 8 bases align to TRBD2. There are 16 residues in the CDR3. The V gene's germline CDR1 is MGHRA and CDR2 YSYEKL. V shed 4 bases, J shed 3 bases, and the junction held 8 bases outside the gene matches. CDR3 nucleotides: TGCGCCAGCAGCCCACGACTGCTAGCGGGCTACAATGAGCAGTTCTTC. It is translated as CASSPRLLAGYNEQFF.